Below, 21 T cell receptor beta chains from the same sample are listed, as sequenced in a study of blood T cell repertoires in COVID-19. This table comes from immunoSEQ multiplex PCR, and its TCRdb copy is limited to in-frame clones, with some not included. Among fewer than 350,000 clones, about nine tenths were seen once, and the ten largest hold about 2%. The sample taken for sequencing was PBMCs or T cells enriched from blood (not recorded which). All receptors come from a woman between 40 and 55 years old with acute COVID-19.

This clone was counted once. CDR3 residues: CASSFPMGTGAHGYTF. The DNA of the CDR3 is TGTGCCAGCAGCTTCCCAATGGGGACAGGGGCCCATGGCTACACCTTC. The rearrangement links TRBV7-9 to TRBJ1-2; 10 bases agree with TRBD1. The V segment lost 3 bases and the J segment 6 bases; nucleotides outside the gene matches: 10. Per germline, CDR1 SEHNR and CDR2 FQNEAQ (reference sequence). The CDR3 consists of 16 residues. The variable domain in full, with the rest retrieved from reference TRBV7-9 and TRBJ1-2, is DTGVSQNPRHKITKRGQNVTFRCDPISEHNRLYWYRQTLGQGPEFLTYFQNEAQLEKSRLLSDRFSAERPKGSFSTLEIQRTEQGDSAMYLCASSFPMGTGAHGYTFGSGTRLTVV.

J is TRBJ1-1 and V is TRBV27; possibly TRBD1 for D (5 bases). Germline V gene lookup returns CDR1 MNHEY and CDR2 SMNVEV (reference sequence). This CDR3 is built from 16 residues. V lost 5 bases, J lost 1 base, and 17 bases lay in between. In nucleotides, the CDR3 is TGTGCCAGCAGTCTCTTCCCAGGGTCGGGGAACACTGAAGCTTTCTTT. Translating gives CASSLFPGSGNTEAFF.

This chain connects TRBV28 to TRBJ1-2; possible D gene TRBD1, 5 bases. The germline CDR1 and CDR2 sequences are MDHEN and SYDVKM. The CDR3 runs 16 residues. Deletions cut 3 bases from V and 0 bases from J, with 14 bases between. CDR3 nucleotides: TGTGCCAGCAGTTTTGGGTCAGGGACTCCTAACTATGGCTACACCTTC. It codes for CASSFGSGTPNYGYTF.

The genes are TRBV28 and TRBJ2-1; D ambiguous. Trimming pared 6 bases from V and 9 bases from J, leaving 15 bases between. The CDR3 totals 13 residues. From germline, CDR1 is MDHEN and CDR2 SYDVKM. The CDR3 coding sequence is TGTGCCAGCAGATCCCCTCCCGGTGGTGAGCAGTTCTTC. Translating it yields CASRSPPGGEQFF.

The J gene is TRBJ1-6, the V gene TRBV5-6; D is possibly TRBD1 (5 bases). The germline V gene has CDR1 SGHDT and CDR2 YYEEEE. V lost 0 bases and J lost 10, with 11 bases in between. The CDR3 covers 14 residues. As DNA, the CDR3 is TGTGCCAGCAGCTTGGCGGGGGGGGTCTCACCCCTCCACTTT. Translating gives CASSLAGGVSPLHF.

The rearrangement links TRBV28 to TRBJ2-7, with 8 nucleotides matching TRBD2. Germline V gene data show CDR1 as MDHEN and CDR2 as SYDVKM. V gave up 6 bases and J gave up 0 bases; unmatched junction bases: 7. This CDR3 comprises 15 residues. The CDR3 sequence: CASSLSGGGSYEQYF. CDR3 DNA: TGTGCCAGCAGCCTGAGCGGGGGAGGCTCCTACGAGCAGTACTTC.

This chain connects TRBV28 to TRBJ1-3; no clear D gene. The CDR3 spans 15 residues. Germline CDR1 and CDR2: MDHEN and SYDVKM. V was cut by 7 bases and J by 0 bases, with 13 bases left in between. CDR3 loop: CASTLRGNSGNTIYF. The CDR3 nucleotides read TGTGCCAGCACCCTCCGGGGAAACTCTGGAAACACCATATATTTT.

V and J are TRBV2 and TRBJ2-5; 10 bases fit TRBD1. The CDR3 loop spans 15 amino acids. Germline assignment: CDR1 SNHLY and CDR2 FYNNEI. V lost 5 bases and J lost 5; bases outside the gene matches: 8. The CDR3 reads CASSSDRGREETQYF. As DNA, the CDR3 is TGTGCCAGCAGTTCCGACAGGGGGCGGGAGGAGACCCAGTACTTC.

The chain links TRBV4-1 to TRBJ2-2, with a weak D call TRBD2 (6 bases). Per germline, CDR1 MGHRA and CDR2 YSYEKL. The V end was cut by 3 bases, the J end by 6 bases, with 8 bases between. This CDR3 is 13 amino acids long. The CDR3 DNA follows: TGCGCCAGCAGCCAGGAGGGCCCCGGGGAGCTGTTTTTT. It yields the protein CASSQEGPGELFF.

The genes are TRBV27 and TRBJ1-2; 8 bases are a match to TRBD1. From germline, CDR1 is MNHEY and CDR2 SMNVEV (reference sequence). The CDR3 sequence is 14 residues long. V shed 5 bases and J 8 bases; nucleotides not matched to a gene: 10. The DNA for the CDR3 is TGTGCCAGCAGTCCGGGACAGGCCTTTCCAGGCTACACCTTC. It encodes CASSPGQAFPGYTF.

The rearrangement joins TRBV6-5 to TRBJ1-1, with D possibly being TRBD1 (6 bases). Germline assignment: CDR1 MNHEY and CDR2 SVGAGI. V was cut by 6 bases and J by 7 bases, with 15 bases left in between. The CDR3 runs 13 residues. This CDR3 is CASRVQGFGEAFF. The CDR3 DNA sequence: TGTGCCAGCAGAGTACAGGGTTTTGGTGAAGCTTTCTTT.

The chain has TRBV6-6 and TRBJ1-3; D gene ambiguous. The CDR3 is 16 amino acids. V was cut by 0 bases and J by 2 bases, with 11 bases left in between. CDR1 is MNHNY and CDR2 is SVGAGI in the germline V gene (reference sequence). The DNA for the CDR3 is TGTGCCAGCAGTTACTCGAAGGTAGCTGCTGGAAACACCATATATTTT. This gives the protein CASSYSKVAAGNTIYF.

This clone was counted a single time. The chain links TRBV2 to TRBJ2-2, with 8 bases matching TRBD1. The V and J ends lost 3 bases and 3 bases, in that order; junction bases with no gene match: 3. Germline V gene lookup returns CDR1 SNHLY and CDR2 FYNNEI. The CDR3 is 15 residues long. CDR3 bases: TGTGCCAGCAGTGAGACAGGGGCCTACACCGGGGAGCTGTTTTTT. It codes for CASSETGAYTGELFF. Full variable domain (outside the CDR3, taken from reference TRBV2 and TRBJ2-2): EPEVTQTPSHQVTQMGQEVILRCVPISNHLYFYWYRQILGQKVEFLVSFYNNEISEKSEIFDDQFSVERPDGSNFTLKIRSTKLEDSAMYFCASSETGAYTGELFFGEGSRLTVL.

The gene calls are TRBV20-1 and TRBJ1-2, with D unresolved. Germline V gene data show CDR1 as DFQATT and CDR2 as SNEGSKA (reference sequence). This CDR3 spans 11 amino acids. V lost 2 bases and J 7 bases, leaving 8 bases between the germline ends. CDR3 amino acids: CSARSGSGYTF. The CDR3 DNA follows: TGCAGTGCTAGATCTGGTAGTGGCTACACCTTC.

This chain links TRBV2 with TRBJ1-5; 8 nucleotides align to TRBD1. Germline V CDR1 and CDR2: SNHLY, FYNNEI. The V segment lost 5 bases and the J segment 6 bases; nucleotides outside the gene matches: 15. The CDR3 runs 17 residues. The CDR3 nucleotides are TGTGCCAGCAGTCCGGGACAGGAGGTGATCTGGGGTCAGCCCCAGCATTTT. Its protein product is CASSPGQEVIWGQPQHF.

The chain uses TRBV5-8 and TRBJ2-5; perhaps TRBD1 as D (5 bases). CDR3 length equals 14 residues. Trimming removed 0 bases from V and 1 base from J, with 7 bases in between. Germline V gene data show CDR1 as SGHTS and CDR2 as YDEGEE. DNA for the CDR3: TGTGCCAGCAGCTTGGGACAGACCCAAGAGACCCAGTACTTC. Translation gives CASSLGQTQETQYF.

The V and J genes are TRBV7-9 and TRBJ1-2; D may be TRBD1 (5 bases). The CDR3 is 17 residues long. From germline, CDR1 is SEHNR and CDR2 FQNEAQ (reference sequence). The V gene lost 0 bases and the J gene lost 3 bases, with 17 bases spanning the gap. CDR3 DNA sequence: TGTGCCAGCAGCTTAGCGGGCAGCCGACAAGGGGACTATGGCTACACCTTC. Residues: CASSLAGSRQGDYGYTF.

This clone was counted a single time. J is TRBJ1-1 and V is TRBV11-2; 7 nucleotides align to TRBD1. The CDR3 spans 13 residues. The V and J ends lost 5 bases and 5 bases, in that order; junction bases with no gene match: 5. Germline CDR1 reads SGHAT; CDR2 reads FQNNGV. The DNA of the CDR3 is TGTGCCAGCAGCCGACAGGGAAGAACTGAAGCTTTCTTT. Encoded protein: CASSRQGRTEAFF.

The chain uses TRBV10-3 and TRBJ2-7; possibly TRBD2 for D (5 bases). CDR3 length equals 13 residues. The germline gives CDR1 ENHRY, CDR2 SYGVKD. V lost 2 bases, J lost 3 bases, and 8 bases lay in between. CDR3 residues: CAISEGGNYEQYF. The CDR3 coding sequence is TGTGCCATCAGTGAGGGAGGTAACTACGAGCAGTACTTC.

This clone was picked up a small number of times. The V gene is TRBV12-3 or TRBV12-4, the J gene TRBJ1-6; D perhaps matches TRBD1 (5 bases). V shed 7 bases and J shed 10 bases, with 14 bases lying between them. CDR3 length: 13 residues. The CDR3 loop is CASTRDFDSPLHF. The CDR3 DNA sequence: TGTGCCAGCACCAGGGACTTCGACTCACCCCTCCACTTT.

Points on this clone: This CDR3 is also generated by other DNA sequences in the sample. V is TRBV9 and J is TRBJ1-4; possible D gene TRBD1, 5 bases. Germline CDR1 and CDR2: SGDLS and YYNGEE. CDR3 length: 16 residues. Trimming cost V 0 bases and J 1 base, with 10 bases left between them. In DNA form, the CDR3 reads TGTGCCAGCAGCGTAGATCGCGGGGGAACTAATGAAAAACTGTTTTTT. This sequence encodes CASSVDRGGTNEKLFF.